These T cell receptor beta chains were read from a single sample in a study of blood T cell repertoires in COVID-19. Here immunoSEQ multiplex PCR was the method, and the copy in TCRdb shows in-frame clones only, minus some. Here the sample spans approximately 200,000 clones, around 85% being singletons. The specimen was peripheral blood. The receptor source for this set is a man aged 65 to 79 with active or convalescent COVID-19. Both conserved end residues are part of each CDR3. Fields, in order: D gene, V gene, CDR3 length, J gene, clone size, CDR3 protein, CDR3 DNA. The D gene is left open where the match is weak. Clone size is not always given. Where it is, it says once, few, many or a class for expanded clones.

NA	TRBV6-6	14	TRBJ1-4	NA	CASSYEGTGEKLFF	TGTGCCAGCAGTTACGAGGGGACTGGCGAAAAACTGTTTTTT
NA	TRBV6-5	15	TRBJ1-6	NA	CASRSSGSSNSPLHF	TGTGCCAGCAGAAGCTCCGGGAGCTCGAATTCACCCCTCCACTTT
NA	TRBV5-1	18	TRBJ1-1	NA	CASSLAAGRGWLNTEAFF	TGCGCCAGCAGCTTGGCCGCGGGGAGAGGGTGGTTGAACACTGAAGCTTTCTTT
NA	TRBV21-1	22	TRBJ2-1	NA	CASSKGLWTSQIHRSSYNEQFF	TGTGCCAGCAGCAAAGGACTATGGACTAGCCAGATACATAGGAGCTCCTACAATGAGCAGTTCTTC
NA	TRBV7-2	15	TRBJ2-4	NA	CASSLVTGGGWIQYF	TGTGCCAGCAGCTTAGTGACGGGTGGGGGGTGGATTCAGTACTTC
NA	TRBV6-1	14	TRBJ2-1	once	CASSELADNGEQFF	TGTGCCAGCAGTGAACTCGCCGACAACGGTGAGCAGTTCTTC
NA	TRBV7-2	14	TRBJ2-7	NA	CASTPPGLSYEQYF	TGTGCCAGTACCCCGCCAGGGCTCTCCTACGAGCAGTACTTC
NA	TRBV6-2/TRBV6-3	14	TRBJ2-1	NA	CASSFRGLHNEQFF	TGTGCCAGCAGTTTTCGCGGACTCCACAATGAGCAGTTCTTC
NA	TRBV28	12	TRBJ1-5	once	CASSFAIQPQHF	TGTGCCAGTAGTTTCGCGATTCAGCCCCAGCATTTT
NA	TRBV10-3	13	TRBJ2-5	NA	CAISESLLGTQYF	TGTGCCATCAGTGAGTCCTTGCTCGGGACCCAGTACTTC
NA	TRBV5-1	14	TRBJ1-1	NA	CASSLTLQGAEAFF	TGCGCCAGCAGCTTGACTCTACAGGGCGCTGAAGCTTTCTTT
TRBD2	TRBV19	17	TRBJ2-2	once	CASSRRLAGTNTGELFF	TGTGCCAGTTCCCGAAGACTAGCGGGTACGAACACCGGGGAGCTGTTTTTT
TRBD2	TRBV10-3	15	TRBJ2-2	NA	CAIALAGAPTGELFF	TGTGCCATCGCGTTAGCGGGAGCGCCCACCGGGGAGCTGTTTTTT
NA	TRBV7-2	13	TRBJ2-7	NA	CASSLAYSYEQYF	TGTGCCAGCAGCTTAGCCTACTCCTACGAGCAGTACTTC
NA	TRBV6-2/TRBV6-3	14	TRBJ2-5	medium-sized	CASSGFGVYETQYF	TGTGCCAGCAGTGGATTCGGGGTTTACGAGACCCAGTACTTC
NA	TRBV5-1	15	TRBJ1-2	NA	CASSFSGGANYGYTF	TGCGCCAGCAGCTTTAGCGGGGGAGCTAACTATGGCTACACCTTC
TRBD2	TRBV6-5	14	TRBJ2-2	few	CASRRGGNTGELFF	TGTGCCAGCAGGCGGGGGGGGAACACCGGGGAGCTGTTTTTT
NA	TRBV28	15	TRBJ1-2	NA	CASSSSGRTGGGYTF	TGTGCCAGCAGCTCCTCGGGTCGGACGGGGGGTGGCTACACCTTC
TRBD1	TRBV9	15	TRBJ1-5	NA	CASSLTGGRNQPQHF	TGTGCCAGCAGCCTAACAGGGGGCAGGAATCAGCCCCAGCATTTT
NA	TRBV29-1	9	TRBJ2-1	NA	CSVLPEQFF	TGCAGCGTTCTCCCTGAGCAGTTCTTC
TRBD2	TRBV30	16	TRBJ2-1	NA	CAWSIGLAGAIDEQFF	TGTGCCTGGAGTATTGGCCTAGCGGGAGCTATAGATGAGCAGTTCTTC
TRBD2	TRBV18	15	TRBJ2-7	once	CASSPRTSGTYEQYF	TGTGCCAGCTCACCAAGGACTAGCGGAACCTACGAGCAGTACTTC
NA	TRBV28	13	TRBJ2-5	NA	CASRDRQRGTQYF	TGTGCCAGCAGGGATCGACAGAGAGGGACCCAGTACTTC
NA	TRBV10-1	13	TRBJ2-7	NA	CASSEAPSYEQYF	TGCGCCAGCAGTGAAGCCCCCTCCTACGAGCAGTACTTC
NA	TRBV5-1	11	TRBJ2-2	NA	CASTTRGELFF	TGCGCCAGCACAACTCGCGGGGAGCTGTTTTTT
TRBD1	TRBV6-2/TRBV6-3	14	TRBJ1-2	NA	CASTPYRGSYGYTF	TGTGCCAGCACCCCATACAGGGGCAGCTATGGCTACACCTTC
TRBD1	TRBV30	14	TRBJ2-3	NA	CAWTEGARTDTQYF	TGTGCCTGGACTGAGGGGGCGAGAACAGATACGCAGTATTTT
NA	TRBV28	13	TRBJ1-1	NA	CASRTGMNTEAFF	TGTGCCAGCAGAACAGGGATGAACACTGAAGCTTTCTTT